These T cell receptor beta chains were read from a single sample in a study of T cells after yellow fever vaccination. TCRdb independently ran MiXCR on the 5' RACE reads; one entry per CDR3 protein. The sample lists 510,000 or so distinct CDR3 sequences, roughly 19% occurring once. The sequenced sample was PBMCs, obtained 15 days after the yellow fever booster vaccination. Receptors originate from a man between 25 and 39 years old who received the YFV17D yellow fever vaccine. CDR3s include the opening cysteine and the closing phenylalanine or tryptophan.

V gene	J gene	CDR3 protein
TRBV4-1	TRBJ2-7	CASSRTGGTYEQYF
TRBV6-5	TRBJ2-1	CASSYGTADEQFF
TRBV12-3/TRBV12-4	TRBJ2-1	CASSLPGQAYNEQFF
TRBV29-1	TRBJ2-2	CSAIPGTTLFF
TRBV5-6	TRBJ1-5	CASSYYRDRQPQHF
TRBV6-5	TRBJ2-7	CASSYEGGGYEQYF
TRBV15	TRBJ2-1	CATSGGLLAGGWNEQFF
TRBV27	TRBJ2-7	CASRGGTAEQYF
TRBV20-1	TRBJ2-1	CSATYNEQFF
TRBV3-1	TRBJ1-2	CASSQEPGQLAYGYTF
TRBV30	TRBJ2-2	CAWSRPGIANTGELFF
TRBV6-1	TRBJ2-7	CASRNYGPGTYEQYF
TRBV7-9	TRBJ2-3	CASIGTSGSLGDTQYF
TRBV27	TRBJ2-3	CATTSPRGPDTQYF
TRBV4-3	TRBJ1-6	CASSHDYNSPLHF
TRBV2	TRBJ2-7	CASRSGSGGFYEQYF
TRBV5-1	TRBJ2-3	CASSSSATSTDTQYF
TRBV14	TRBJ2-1	CASSRRTGMVVNEQFF
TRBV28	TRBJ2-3	CASSLLGTGGHTQYF
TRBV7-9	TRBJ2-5	CASEGPKTQYF
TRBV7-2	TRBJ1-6	CASSLKGYNSPLHF
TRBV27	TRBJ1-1	CASSFQHMNTEAFF
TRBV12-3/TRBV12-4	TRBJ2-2	CASNLNSGELFF
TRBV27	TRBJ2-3	CASSLYRNYTDTQYF
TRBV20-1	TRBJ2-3	CSASEGLRTDTQYF
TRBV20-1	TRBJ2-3	CSARARGRQADTQYF
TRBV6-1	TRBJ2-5	CASSRDWQTQETQYF
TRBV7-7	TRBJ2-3	CASSTGLARSTDTQYF
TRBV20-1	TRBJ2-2	CSANRQGRAGELFF
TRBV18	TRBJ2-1	CASSPGTSGWNEQFF
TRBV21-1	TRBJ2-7	CASTKNGGSVSYEQYF
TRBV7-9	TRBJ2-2	CASSYLGARELFF
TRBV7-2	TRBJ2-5	CASSPARLAEETQYF
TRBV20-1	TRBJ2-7	CSATQGMPGEQYF
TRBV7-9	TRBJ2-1	CASSFSQGHYNEQFF
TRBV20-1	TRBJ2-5	CSAPQGGETQYF
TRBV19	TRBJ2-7	CASSGPVRDEQYF
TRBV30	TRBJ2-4	CAWSVNQNIQYF
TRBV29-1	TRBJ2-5	CSVMGRSVATQYF
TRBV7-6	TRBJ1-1	CASSQGPTGATEAFF
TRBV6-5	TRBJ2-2	CASSSKDRNTGELFF
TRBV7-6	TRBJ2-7	CASSQPDKPHEQYF
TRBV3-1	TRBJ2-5	CASSQFLGEQETQYF
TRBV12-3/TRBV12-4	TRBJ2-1	CASIRAGRSYNEQFF
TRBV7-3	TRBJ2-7	CASSGKGQGTTYEQYF
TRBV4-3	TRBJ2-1	CASGDRGNYNEQFF
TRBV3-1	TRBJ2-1	CASSQPGTSSEQFF
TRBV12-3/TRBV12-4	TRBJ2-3	CASSPGTSGTDTQYF
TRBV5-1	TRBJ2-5	CASSTSGQGRETQYF
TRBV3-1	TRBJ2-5	CASSHARDGETQYF
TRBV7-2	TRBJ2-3	CASSPSLGERVGQYF
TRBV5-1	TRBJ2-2	CASSLDAGANTGELFF
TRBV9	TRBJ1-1	CASSGRDRVTEAFF